This T cell receptor beta chain was documented in a study of PD-L1 blockade in urothelial cancer. Study-level background: Males with urothelial cancer arising in the bladder constituted about 85% of the roughly 30 patients. Blood drawn 3 weeks (second dose) and 6 weeks after treatment start was analyzed. Median blood clonality was roughly 0.078, with 75,000 to 100,000 unique TCRs.

Trimming pared 5 bases from V and 5 bases from J, leaving 13 bases between. This CDR3 region has 14 residues. The germline V gene has CDR1 SEHNR and CDR2 FQNEAQ (reference sequence). Into every PCR, synthetic TCR analog templates were spiked. Only in-frame clones appear in the TCRdb table, and some are missing; sequencing was by immunoSEQ multiplex PCR. Of approximately 93,000 clones listed, over 80% are singletons. Time point given: peripheral blood 6 weeks after treatment start. The receptor was isolated from a man aged 65-85 years with urothelial cancer. This rearrangement joins TRBV7-9 to TRBJ1-5; D is possibly TRBD1 (6 bases). Here the sequenced sample was PBMCs, taken around atezolizumab (anti-PD-L1) treatment. CDR3 DNA sequence: TGTGCCAGCAGCCCCTCAGGGGCCCATCAGCCCCAGCATTTT. As protein: CASSPSGAHQPQHF.